The source of this TCR beta chain is a study of response to subunit inactivated influenza vaccine. The length of the CDR3 is 16 residues. V lost 8 bases to trimming and J lost 1 base; unmatched junction nucleotides: 7. CDR1 SEHNR and CDR2 FQNEAQ come from the germline V gene (reference sequence). The sample holds a few counts of this clonotype. Its target is not known. Via MiXCR, TCRdb re-called the RT-PCR reads, giving one row per CDR3 protein. Among about 500,000 distinct CDR3 sequences listed, 16% were seen once. Study-level results: Researchers suggested that each seasonal influenza vaccination recruits few new T cells.

The V gene is TRBV7-9, the J gene TRBJ2-1; 11 positions match TRBD2. The specimen comprised CD4+ T cells sorted from PBMCs, sampled about 23 months after vaccination. This sequence originates from a man between 45 and 75 years old who received an inactivated influenza vaccine. The CDR3 here is CASGQASGRSYNEQFF. The CDR3 DNA is TGTGCCAGCGGACAGGCTAGCGGGAGGTCCTACAATGAGCAGTTCTTC.